The 7 T cell receptor beta chains presented below share a single source sample, sequenced in a study of T cells in Graves' hyperthyroidism and ophthalmopathy (dated by TCRdb to about 2019). Library creation used multiplex PCR. TCRdb shows the sequencer as Illumina HiSeq 2000. TCR beta CDR3 regions were amplified from RNA transcripts. A first-round RT-PCR of the TCR CDR3 used the HTBI primer set with the Qiagen OneStep RT-PCR kit. TCRdb reworked the public reads: Q25 trimming with fastp, MiXCR clone assembly, productive beta chains retained. Every CDR3 protein is listed once, alongside the most common genes and DNA of its rows. The sample contains roughly 200,000 distinct CDR3 sequences, 15% to 20% of them found a single time. Around 47% of the sample goes to the ten largest clones. The sequenced sample was blood. Receptors originate from a man between 40 and 49 years old with Graves' hyperthyroidism.

The rearrangement joins TRBV6-1 to TRBJ2-1, with 8 bases aligning to TRBD2. Trimming cost V 8 bases and J 7 bases; bases outside gene matches: 16. The CDR3 has 16 amino acids. Germline CDR1 reads MNHNS; CDR2 reads SASEGT. The CDR3, as DNA: TGTGCCAGCGGAAGCATAGCGGGGAGAAAGGGGAATGAGCAGTTCTTC. It yields the protein CASGSIAGRKGNEQFF.

This clonotype was seen many times. The chain couples TRBV11-2 to TRBJ1-1; D is undetermined. Trimming stripped 5 bases from V and 5 bases from J, with 15 bases between. CDR3 length: 14 amino acids. Germline lookup yields CDR1 SGHAT and CDR2 FQNNGV. The CDR3 coding sequence is TGTGCCAGCAGCCTCCTTGGTATTGGGACTGAAGCTTTCTTT. The encoded protein is CASSLLGIGTEAFF.

This clonotype was seen ten or more times. The V call is TRBV6-2 or TRBV6-3, the J call TRBJ1-2; 8 positions match TRBD1. The CDR3 runs 15 residues. J was trimmed by 7 bases and V by 5 bases; bases with no gene match: 12. Germline V lookup: CDR1 MNHEY, CDR2 SVGEGT. The CDR3 protein is CASSPRDRRDIGYTF. The CDR3 DNA reads TGTGCCAGCAGTCCCCGGGACAGGCGGGATATTGGCTACACCTTC.

This clonotype has a count of ten or more. The rearrangement uses TRBV5-5 and TRBJ2-4, with TRBD1 as a possible D gene (5 bases). Germline V gene data show CDR1 as SGHKS and CDR2 as YYEKEE (reference sequence). The CDR3 length is 12 residues. Trimming took 2 bases from V and 7 from J, leaving 7 bases between them. The CDR3 nucleotides are TGTGCCAGCAGCTTCAGGGTGAACATTCAGTACTTC. Protein product: CASSFRVNIQYF.

The chain joins TRBV7-2 to TRBJ1-1, with D possibly matching TRBD1 (5 bases). This CDR3 spans 12 amino acids. Trimming shortened V by 6 bases and J by 8 bases, and 13 bases separated the two germline ends. Germline CDR1 reads SGHTA; CDR2 reads FQGNSA. The CDR3, as DNA: TGTGCCAGCAGAGGGACCCGGAGCGAAGCTTTCTTT. It specifies CASRGTRSEAFF.

The V gene is TRBV2, the J gene TRBJ2-3; 8 bases align to TRBD2. The CDR3 spans 14 residues. Germline V gene sequence: CDR1 SNHLY, CDR2 FYNNEI. With 2 bases clipped from V and 5 bases from J, the junction kept 3 bases outside the gene matches. CDR3 DNA: TGTGCCAGCAGTGAATCGGGGGGGCAAGATACGCAGTATTTT. Translating gives CASSESGGQDTQYF.

The V gene is TRBV6-2 or TRBV6-3, the J gene TRBJ1-1; the match to TRBD1 covers 7 bases. The germline CDR1 and CDR2 sequences are MNHEY and SVGEGT. V lost 7 bases to trimming and J lost 3 bases; unmatched junction nucleotides: 5. This CDR3 comprises 13 residues. The DNA for the CDR3 is TGTGCCAGCACCGGACAGGTTGACACTGAAGCTTTCTTT. This translates into CASTGQVDTEAFF.